These 14 T cell receptor beta chains originate from one sample sequenced in a study of T cells in Graves' hyperthyroidism and ophthalmopathy. The TCR beta CDR3 regions underwent amplification using RNA transcripts as the source. TCR CDR3 underwent first-round RT-PCR with the HTBI primer set. In TCRdb, the multiplex PCR reads were re-called with MiXCR into one record per CDR3 protein. The data contain a few hundred thousand distinct CDR3 sequences, 22% of them singletons. Sequenced input: blood. These receptors came from a woman aged 65 to 85 with Graves' ophthalmopathy.

This rearrangement joins TRBV29-1 to TRBJ2-3; D not resolved. Looked up from germline, CDR1 is SQVTM and CDR2 is ANQGSEA. Trimming shortened V by 3 bases and J by 4 bases, and 8 bases separated the two germline ends. The CDR3 covers 12 residues. CDR3 in DNA: TGCAGCGTTGATTTGGTAGCAGATACGCAGTATTTT. Residues: CSVDLVADTQYF.

The V gene is TRBV7-9, the J gene TRBJ1-1, with D tentatively TRBD1 (5 bases). Trimming took off 6 bases at V and 8 bases at J, with 13 bases between the two ends. This CDR3 spans 12 amino acids. Germline CDR1 SEHNR, CDR2 FQNEAQ (reference sequence). The CDR3 region is CASSLTYREAFF. CDR3 in DNA: TGTGCCAGCAGTCTAACCTACAGGGAAGCTTTCTTT.

In its sample, this clonotype was seen a few times. V gene TRBV10-1 combines with J gene TRBJ2-7; 7 bases fit TRBD1. The germline V gene encodes CDR1 WNHNN and CDR2 SYGVQD (reference sequence). The CDR3 contains 18 residues. J lost 4 bases, V lost 6 bases, and 21 bases had no gene match. The DNA of the CDR3 is TGCGCCAGCAGGACACCCTCCTTCTTCGACAGGGAGATGTACGAGCAGTACTTC. Translated: CASRTPSFFDREMYEQYF.

This clonotype has a handful of counts. Here the CDR3 reads CASSQAFGRVEAFF. The CDR3 nucleotides read TGTGCCAGCAGCCAAGCCTTCGGACGTGTTGAAGCTTTCTTT. This sequence joins TRBV3-1 and TRBJ1-1; D is undetermined. V was shortened by 1 base and J by 7 bases, with 13 bases between the two germline ends. The CDR3 is 14 residues long. Germline-derived CDR1 and CDR2 are LGHDT and YNNKEL (reference sequence).

Ten or more counts support this clonotype. The V call is TRBV28, the J call TRBJ2-7, with D possibly TRBD2 on 5 matching bases. CDR1 is MDHEN and CDR2 is SYDVKM in the germline V gene. This CDR3 is 14 amino acids long. Between the trimmed V and J ends, which lost 1 base and 6 bases, there was a span of 13 bases. This chain's CDR3 is CASSLSRPGVEQYF. CDR3 in DNA: TGTGCCAGCAGTTTATCCAGGCCCGGGGTCGAGCAGTACTTC.

The sample holds a few counts of this clonotype. The chain carries TRBV19 and TRBJ2-2, with 8 bases fitting TRBD1. Germline CDR1 is LNHDA and CDR2 is SQIVND (reference sequence). The ends lost 6 bases at V and 3 bases at J; junction bases unmatched: 6. The CDR3 covers 15 residues. The CDR3 sequence is CASSRQGLDTGELFF. The CDR3 nucleotides read TGTGCCAGTAGCAGACAGGGGTTGGACACCGGGGAGCTGTTTTTT. Together with reference TRBV19 and TRBJ2-2, the CDR3 gives the full variable domain: DGGITQSPKYLFRKEGQNVTLSCEQNLNHDAMYWYRQDPGQGLRLIYYSQIVNDFQKGDIAEGYSVSREKKESFPLTVTSAQKNPTAFYLCASSRQGLDTGELFFGEGSRLTVL.

The CDR3 protein is CASRKQGGADTQYF. CDR3 DNA: TGTGCCAGCAGGAAACAGGGGGGAGCAGATACGCAGTATTTT. This chain uses TRBV12-3 or TRBV12-4 with TRBJ2-3, with TRBD1 matching over 8 bases. The CDR3 runs to 14 residues. With V trimmed by 6 bases and J by 4 bases, 6 bases remained unmatched.

The rearrangement uses TRBV6-2 or TRBV6-3 and TRBJ1-6, with 9 nucleotides matching TRBD1. J lost 9 bases, V lost 6 bases, and 15 bases had no gene match. The CDR3 loop spans 17 amino acids. Germline values: CDR1 MNHEY, CDR2 SVGEGT. DNA for the CDR3: TGTGCCAGCAGATGGACAGGGGAACCGGCTATTCCTTCACCCCTCCACTTT. This gives the protein CASRWTGEPAIPSPLHF.

Only one count was recorded for this clonotype. The chain carries TRBV5-6 and TRBJ2-1; 11 bases are a match to TRBD2. The junction had 12 bases not matched to a gene; V was cut back by 4 bases and J by 6 bases. CDR3 length: 17 amino acids. CDR1 is SGHDT and CDR2 is YYEEEE in the germline V gene. The CDR3 protein is CASSRILTSGSTNEQFF. The CDR3 nucleotides read TGTGCCAGCAGCCGTATACTAACTAGCGGGAGCACCAATGAGCAGTTCTTC.

This clonotype was seen many times. This sequence joins TRBV5-8 and TRBJ2-3; D might be TRBD2 (5 bases). The germline V and J ends were trimmed by 0 bases and 4 bases, with 12 bases remaining between them. This CDR3 spans 15 amino acids. Germline lookup yields CDR1 SGHTS and CDR2 YDEGEE. The CDR3 region is CASSLASSRSDTQYF. CDR3 nucleotides: TGTGCCAGCAGCTTGGCTAGCAGTCGCTCAGATACGCAGTATTTT.

The genes are TRBV7-3 and TRBJ2-5, with TRBD1 as a possible D gene (6 bases). Trimming took off 2 bases at V and 3 bases at J, with 16 bases between the two ends. This CDR3 spans 16 amino acids. CDR1 and CDR2 (germline): SGHTA, FQGTGA. The CDR3 spells CASSLLGTRPEETQYF. In DNA form, the CDR3 reads TGTGCCAGCAGCTTATTGGGGACACGGCCCGAAGAGACCCAGTACTTC.

In this sample, this clonotype turned up many times. The V gene is TRBV11-2, the J gene TRBJ2-3; D uncertain. The V gene lost 0 bases and the J gene lost 0 bases, with 10 bases spanning the gap. Germline values: CDR1 SGHAT, CDR2 FQNNGV. The CDR3 runs to 16 residues. The CDR3 DNA reads as TGTGCCAGCAGCTTAGACCTGAACCCGAGCACAGATACGCAGTATTTT. The encoded protein is CASSLDLNPSTDTQYF.

The chain uses TRBV30 and TRBJ2-5, with 9 positions matching TRBD2. Per germline, CDR1 GTSNPN and CDR2 SVGIG (reference sequence). Trimming took 1 base from V and 5 from J; bases not matched to a gene: 11. This CDR3 region has 16 residues. This CDR3 reads CAWSAGTSLSGETQYF. CDR3 bases: TGTGCCTGGAGTGCCGGGACTAGCCTTTCGGGGGAGACCCAGTACTTC.

This chain links TRBV18 with TRBJ2-5; no clear D. Germline loops: CDR1 KGHSH, CDR2 LQKENI. The V and J ends lost 3 bases and 9 bases respectively, with 17 bases between them. The CDR3 is 14 residues long. The CDR3 is CASSPTQGAKSQYF. DNA of the CDR3: TGTGCCAGCTCACCCACACAAGGCGCGAAGTCCCAGTACTTC.